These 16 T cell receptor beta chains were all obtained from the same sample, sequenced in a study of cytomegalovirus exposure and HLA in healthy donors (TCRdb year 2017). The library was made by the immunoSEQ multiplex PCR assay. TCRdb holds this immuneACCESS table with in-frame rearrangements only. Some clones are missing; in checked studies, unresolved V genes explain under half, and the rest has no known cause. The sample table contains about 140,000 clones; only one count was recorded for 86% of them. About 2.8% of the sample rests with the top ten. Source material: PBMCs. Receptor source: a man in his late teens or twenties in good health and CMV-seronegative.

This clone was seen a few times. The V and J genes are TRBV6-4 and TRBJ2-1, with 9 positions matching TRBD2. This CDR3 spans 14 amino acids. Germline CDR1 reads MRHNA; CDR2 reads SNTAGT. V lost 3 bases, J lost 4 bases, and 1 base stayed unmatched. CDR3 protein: CASSEREGYNEQFF. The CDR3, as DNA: TGTGCCAGCAGTGAGCGGGAGGGGTACAATGAGCAGTTCTTC.

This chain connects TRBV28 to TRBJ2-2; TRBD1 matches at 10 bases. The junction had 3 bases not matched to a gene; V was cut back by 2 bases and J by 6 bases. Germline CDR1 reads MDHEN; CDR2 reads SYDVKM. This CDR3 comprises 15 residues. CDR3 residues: CASSLDRGRAGELFF. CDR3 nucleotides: TGTGCCAGCAGTTTAGACAGGGGGCGGGCCGGGGAGCTGTTTTTT. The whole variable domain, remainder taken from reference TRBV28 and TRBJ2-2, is DVKVTQSSRYLVKRTGEKVFLECVQDMDHENMFWYRQDPGLGLRLIYFSYDVKMKEKGDIPEGYSVSREKKERFSLILESASTNQTSMYLCASSLDRGRAGELFFGEGSRLTVL.

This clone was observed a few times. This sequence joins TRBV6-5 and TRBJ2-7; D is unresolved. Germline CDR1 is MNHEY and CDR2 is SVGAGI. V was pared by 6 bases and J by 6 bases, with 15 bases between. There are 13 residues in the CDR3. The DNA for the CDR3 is TGTGCCAGCAGGGTGGGCCTACACGGCGAGCAGTACTTC. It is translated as CASRVGLHGEQYF.

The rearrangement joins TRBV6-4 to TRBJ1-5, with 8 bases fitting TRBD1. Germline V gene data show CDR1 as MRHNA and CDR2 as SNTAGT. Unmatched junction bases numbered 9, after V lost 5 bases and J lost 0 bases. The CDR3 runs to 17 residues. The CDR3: CASSFTGGPYSNQPQHF. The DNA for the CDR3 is TGTGCCAGCAGTTTTACAGGGGGGCCCTATAGCAATCAGCCCCAGCATTTT.

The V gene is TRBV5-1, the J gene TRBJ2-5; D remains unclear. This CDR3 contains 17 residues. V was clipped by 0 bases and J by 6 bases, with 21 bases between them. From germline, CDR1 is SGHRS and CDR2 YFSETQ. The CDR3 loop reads CASSLVIRSRVSKTQYF. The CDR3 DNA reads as TGCGCCAGCAGCTTGGTGATTCGCTCCCGAGTTTCAAAGACCCAGTACTTC.

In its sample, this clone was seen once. CDR3: CASSYHRDREVEAFF. CDR3 bases: TGTGCCAGCAGTTACCACCGGGACAGGGAGGTTGAAGCTTTCTTT. The V gene is TRBV6-6, the J gene TRBJ1-1, with TRBD1 matching 9 bases. The CDR3 consists of 15 residues. The J segment lost 7 bases and the V segment lost 2 bases, leaving 8 bases of the junction unmatched. Germline assignment: CDR1 MNHNY and CDR2 SVGAGI (reference sequence).

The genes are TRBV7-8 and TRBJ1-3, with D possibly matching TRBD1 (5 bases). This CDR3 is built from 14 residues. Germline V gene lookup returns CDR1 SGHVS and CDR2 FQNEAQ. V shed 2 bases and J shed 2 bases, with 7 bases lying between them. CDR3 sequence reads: CASSLSGTGNTIYF. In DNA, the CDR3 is TGTGCCAGCAGCTTATCAGGGACTGGAAACACCATATATTTT.

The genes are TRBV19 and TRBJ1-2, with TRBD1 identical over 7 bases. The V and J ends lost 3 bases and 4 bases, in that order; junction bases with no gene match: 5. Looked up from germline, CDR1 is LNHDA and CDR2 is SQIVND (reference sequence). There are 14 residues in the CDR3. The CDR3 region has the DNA TGTGCCAGTAGTATGGTCGGGACAGCCTATGGCTACACCTTC. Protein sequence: CASSMVGTAYGYTF.

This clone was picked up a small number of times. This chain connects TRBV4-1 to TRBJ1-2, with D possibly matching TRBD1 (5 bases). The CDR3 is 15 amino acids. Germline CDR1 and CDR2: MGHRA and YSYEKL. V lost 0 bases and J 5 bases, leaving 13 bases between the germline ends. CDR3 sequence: CASSQDADRGYGYTF. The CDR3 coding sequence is TGCGCCAGCAGCCAAGACGCCGACAGAGGATATGGCTACACCTTC.

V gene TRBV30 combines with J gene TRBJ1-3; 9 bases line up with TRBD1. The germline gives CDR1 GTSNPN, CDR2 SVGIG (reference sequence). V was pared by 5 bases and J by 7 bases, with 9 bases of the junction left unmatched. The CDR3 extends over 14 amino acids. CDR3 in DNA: TGTGCCTGGGATAGGTGGGACAGGGTTAACACCATATATTTT. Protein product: CAWDRWDRVNTIYF.

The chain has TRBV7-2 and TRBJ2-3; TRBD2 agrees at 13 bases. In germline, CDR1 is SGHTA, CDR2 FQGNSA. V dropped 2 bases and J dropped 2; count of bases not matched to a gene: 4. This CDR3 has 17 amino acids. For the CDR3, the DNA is TGTGCCAGCAGCTTATTCGGGACTAGCGGGGTCACAGATACGCAGTATTTT. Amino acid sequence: CASSLFGTSGVTDTQYF.

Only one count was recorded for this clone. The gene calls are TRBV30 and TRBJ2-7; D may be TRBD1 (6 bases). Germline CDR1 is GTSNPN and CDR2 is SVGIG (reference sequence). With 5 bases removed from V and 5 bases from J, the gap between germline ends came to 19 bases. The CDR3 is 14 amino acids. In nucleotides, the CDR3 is TGTGCCTGGCAACAGGGAAAATTTATGGACGAGCAGTACTTC. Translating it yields CAWQQGKFMDEQYF.

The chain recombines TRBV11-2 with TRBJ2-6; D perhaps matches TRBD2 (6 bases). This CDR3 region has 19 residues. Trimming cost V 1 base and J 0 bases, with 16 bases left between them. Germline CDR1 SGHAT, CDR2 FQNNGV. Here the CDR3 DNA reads TGTGCCAGCAGCTTAGTATCGGGGGAGCGTCTCTCTGGGGCCAACGTCCTGACTTTC. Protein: CASSLVSGERLSGANVLTF.

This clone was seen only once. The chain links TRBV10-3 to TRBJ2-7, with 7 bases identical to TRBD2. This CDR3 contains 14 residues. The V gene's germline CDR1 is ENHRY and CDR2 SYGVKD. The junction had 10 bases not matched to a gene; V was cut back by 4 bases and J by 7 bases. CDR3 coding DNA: TGTGCCATCAGTGTGAGGGGAACCGGGGGGGAGCAGTACTTC. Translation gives CAISVRGTGGEQYF.

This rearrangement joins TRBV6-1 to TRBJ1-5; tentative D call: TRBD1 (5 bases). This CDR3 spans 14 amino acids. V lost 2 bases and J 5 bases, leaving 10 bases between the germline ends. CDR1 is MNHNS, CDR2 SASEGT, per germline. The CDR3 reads CASSEWRGDQPQHF. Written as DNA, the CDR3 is TGTGCCAGCAGTGAATGGCGGGGGGATCAGCCCCAGCATTTT.

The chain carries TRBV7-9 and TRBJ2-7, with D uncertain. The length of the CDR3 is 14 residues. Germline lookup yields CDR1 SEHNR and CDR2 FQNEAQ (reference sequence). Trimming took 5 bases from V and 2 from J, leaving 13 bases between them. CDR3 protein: CASSPPLATYEQYF. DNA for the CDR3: TGTGCCAGCAGCCCCCCCTTAGCTACCTACGAGCAGTACTTC.